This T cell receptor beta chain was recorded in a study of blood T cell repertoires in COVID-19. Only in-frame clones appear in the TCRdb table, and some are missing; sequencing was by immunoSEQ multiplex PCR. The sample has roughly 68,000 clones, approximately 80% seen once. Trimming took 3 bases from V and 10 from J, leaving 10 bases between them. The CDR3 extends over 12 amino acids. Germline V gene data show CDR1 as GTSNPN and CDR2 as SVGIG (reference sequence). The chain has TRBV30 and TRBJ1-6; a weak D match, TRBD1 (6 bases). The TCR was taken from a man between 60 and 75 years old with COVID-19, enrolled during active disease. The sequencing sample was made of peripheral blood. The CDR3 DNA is TGTGCCTGGAGCCGGACAGACTCACCCCTCCACTTT. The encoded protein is CAWSRTDSPLHF. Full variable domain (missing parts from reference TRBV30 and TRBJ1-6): SQTIHQWPATLVQPVGSPLSLECTVEGTSNPNLYWYRQAAGRGLQLLFYSVGIGQISSEVPQNLSASRPQDRQFILSSKKLLLSDSGFYLCAWSRTDSPLHFGNGTRLTVT.